This T cell receptor (beta chain) derives from a study of cytomegalovirus exposure and HLA in healthy donors. Findings and limits, study-wide: Later analysis identified a missense DCLRE1C variant that was linked to TCR beta V- and J-gene trimming.

With respect to this clone: Antigen specificity is unknown.

Both 60 Vbeta primers and 13 Jbeta primers went into the PCR. TCRdb's table, derived via immunoSEQ multiplex PCR, lists solely in-frame clones and lacks some. The repertoire includes 150,000 or so clones, roughly 80% of them detected once, and around 1.5% sits in the top ten. CDR1 is SQVTM, CDR2 ANQGSEA, per germline. V was clipped by 4 bases and J by 2 bases, with 8 bases between them. This CDR3 is built from 12 residues. Input material: PBMCs. This chain connects TRBV29-1 to TRBJ2-5; D may be TRBD2 (5 bases). This TCR derives from a female donor in good health and CMV-seronegative. The CDR3 DNA reads as TGCAGCGTTGGTCTAGCTCAAGAGACCCAGTACTTC. This gives the protein CSVGLAQETQYF.